The clone carrying this TCR beta chain was recorded a few times. Its target is unknown. This record comes from a study of response to subunit inactivated influenza vaccine. Each CDR3 protein is one row after TCRdb ran MiXCR on the RT-PCR reads. The repertoire includes approximately 500,000 distinct CDR3 sequences, roughly 13% of them detected once, and 10% to 15% sits in the top ten. Notes on the study in general: The authors proposed limited new T cell recruitment per seasonal influenza vaccination.

This CDR3 is built from 19 residues. V lost 6 bases, J lost 1 base, and 18 bases stayed unmatched. The germline V gene has CDR1 MDHEN and CDR2 SYDVKM. Source: PBMCs from blood, taken 45 days after vaccination. The chain couples TRBV28 to TRBJ2-1; 7 bases line up with TRBD2. This sequence originates from a man in his forties or fifties who received an inactivated influenza vaccine. The CDR3 is CASSPTYAWGGVSYNEQFF. In DNA form, the CDR3 reads TGTGCCAGCAGCCCTACCTATGCATGGGGGGGGGTTTCCTACAATGAGCAGTTCTTC.